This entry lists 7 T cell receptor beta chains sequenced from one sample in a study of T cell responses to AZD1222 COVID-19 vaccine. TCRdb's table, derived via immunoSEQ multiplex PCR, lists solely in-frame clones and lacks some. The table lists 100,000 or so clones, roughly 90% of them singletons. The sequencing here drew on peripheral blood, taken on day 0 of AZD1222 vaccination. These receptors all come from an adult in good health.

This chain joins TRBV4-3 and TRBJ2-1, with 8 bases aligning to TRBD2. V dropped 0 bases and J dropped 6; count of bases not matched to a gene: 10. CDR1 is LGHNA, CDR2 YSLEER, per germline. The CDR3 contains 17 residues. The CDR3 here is CASSQDRTAGGSNEQFF. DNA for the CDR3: TGCGCCAGCAGCCAAGACCGAACCGCGGGGGGAAGCAATGAGCAGTTCTTC.

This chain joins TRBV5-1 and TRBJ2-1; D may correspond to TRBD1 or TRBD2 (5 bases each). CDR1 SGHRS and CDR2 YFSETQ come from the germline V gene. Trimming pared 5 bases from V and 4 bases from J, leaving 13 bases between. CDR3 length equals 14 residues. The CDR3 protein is CASRFQGAYNEQFF. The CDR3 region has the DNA TGCGCCAGCAGGTTTCAGGGAGCATACAATGAGCAGTTCTTC.

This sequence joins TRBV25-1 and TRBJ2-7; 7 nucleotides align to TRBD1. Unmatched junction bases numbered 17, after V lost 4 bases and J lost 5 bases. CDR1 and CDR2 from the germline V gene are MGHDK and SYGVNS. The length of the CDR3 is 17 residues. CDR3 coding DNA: TGTGCCAGCAGTGTGAAGTTGTCCGGGACAGTCACCCACGAGCAGTACTTC. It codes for CASSVKLSGTVTHEQYF.

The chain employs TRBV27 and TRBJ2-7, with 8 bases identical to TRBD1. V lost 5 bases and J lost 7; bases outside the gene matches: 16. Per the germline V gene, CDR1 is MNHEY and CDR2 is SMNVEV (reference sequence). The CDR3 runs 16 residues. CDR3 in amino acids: CASSARGQAGAGEQYF. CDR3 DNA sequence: TGTGCCAGCAGTGCCAGGGGGCAGGCCGGGGCGGGGGAGCAGTACTTC.

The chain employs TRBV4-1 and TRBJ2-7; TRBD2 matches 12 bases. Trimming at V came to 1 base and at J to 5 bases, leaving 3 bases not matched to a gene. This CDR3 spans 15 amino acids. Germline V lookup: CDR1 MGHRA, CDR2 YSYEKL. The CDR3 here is CASSQGLAGAHEQYF. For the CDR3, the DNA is TGCGCCAGCAGCCAAGGACTAGCGGGAGCCCACGAGCAGTACTTC.

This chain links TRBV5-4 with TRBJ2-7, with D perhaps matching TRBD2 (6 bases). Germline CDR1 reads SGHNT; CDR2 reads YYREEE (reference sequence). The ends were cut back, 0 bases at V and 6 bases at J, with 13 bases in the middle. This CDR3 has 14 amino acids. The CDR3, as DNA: TGTGCCAGCAGCTTGGATCTGCGGGGCGGCGAGCAGTACTTC. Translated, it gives CASSLDLRGGEQYF.

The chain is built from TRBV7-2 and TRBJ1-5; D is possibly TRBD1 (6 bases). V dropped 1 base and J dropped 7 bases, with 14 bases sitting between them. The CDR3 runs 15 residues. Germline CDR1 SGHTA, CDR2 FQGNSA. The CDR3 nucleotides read TGTGCCAGCAGCTTAGGACAGGTGGGGAGGCAGCCCCAGCATTTT. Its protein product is CASSLGQVGRQPQHF.